The 13 T cell receptor beta chains presented below share a single source sample, sequenced in a study of blood T cell repertoires in COVID-19. Profiling relied on immunoSEQ multiplex PCR, and the TCRdb table lists in-frame clones only, not all of them. The profile shows about 130,000 clones, approximately 84% of them singletons. Sequenced sample: peripheral blood. These receptors originate from a human donor in a cohort sampled during active COVID-19.

This clone showed up just a few times. V gene TRBV30 combines with J gene TRBJ1-5, with D perhaps TRBD1 (5 bases). The germline V and J ends were trimmed by 4 bases and 6 bases, with 13 bases remaining between them. CDR1 and CDR2 from the germline V gene are GTSNPN and SVGIG (reference sequence). The CDR3 contains 13 residues. For the CDR3, the DNA is TGTGCCTGGACCGACGGACAAAGTCAGCCCCAGCATTTT. This translates into CAWTDGQSQPQHF.

This rearrangement joins TRBV14 to TRBJ2-7; tentative D call: TRBD1 (5 bases). The germline V gene encodes CDR1 SGHDN and CDR2 FVKESK. The V gene lost 1 base and the J gene lost 3 bases, with 13 bases spanning the gap. The CDR3 has 15 residues. The chain's CDR3 is CASSQGPQGFYEQYF. Here the CDR3 DNA reads TGTGCCAGCAGCCAAGGACCTCAGGGATTCTACGAGCAGTACTTC.

This clone was counted once. The chain couples TRBV3-1 (or the pseudogene TRBV3-2) to TRBJ2-3; TRBD1 might be the D (7 bases). Deletions cut 5 bases from V and 4 bases from J, with 16 bases between. Germline lookup yields CDR1 LGHDT and CDR2 YNNKEL (reference sequence). The CDR3 is made up of 15 amino acids. The CDR3 sequence: CASSFRQGGPDTQYF. In DNA, the CDR3 is TGTGCCAGCAGCTTCCGACAGGGAGGACCAGATACGCAGTATTTT.

V is TRBV6-2 or TRBV6-3 and J is TRBJ1-2, with D tentatively TRBD1 (6 bases). This CDR3 is 14 amino acids long. Germline lookup yields CDR1 MNHEY and CDR2 SVGEGT. V dropped 0 bases and J dropped 7 bases, with 12 bases sitting between them. The DNA of the CDR3 is TGTGCCAGCAGTTACTCGAGGGGGTACGGTGGCTACACCTTC. Translated, it gives CASSYSRGYGGYTF.

This clone appeared a single time. The rearrangement joins TRBV24-1 to TRBJ2-1; TRBD2 matches 8 bases. Germline V lookup: CDR1 KGHDR, CDR2 SFDVKD. The trim removed 5 bases at V and 10 bases at J, leaving 3 bases unmatched. CDR3 size: 12 residues. CDR3 DNA: TGTGCCACCAGTGGCCGCGGGGGGGAGCAGTTCTTC. Translation gives CATSGRGGEQFF.

V is TRBV3-1 (or the pseudogene TRBV3-2) and J is TRBJ2-7, with 10 positions matching TRBD1. The ends lost 6 bases at V and 2 bases at J; junction bases unmatched: 7. Germline CDR1 and CDR2: LGHDT and YNNKEL (reference sequence). CDR3 length equals 15 residues. CDR3 nucleotide sequence: TGTGCCAGCAGTCAACCGGGACAGGGGCCCTACGAGCAGTACTTC. This encodes CASSQPGQGPYEQYF.

This chain uses TRBV7-2 with TRBJ1-2, with 11 bases identical to TRBD1. The CDR3 contains 14 residues. The V gene end was trimmed by 5 bases and the J gene end by 8 bases; junction bases not matched to a gene: 7. Germline V CDR1 and CDR2: SGHTA, FQGNSA. The CDR3 bases are TGTGCCAGCAGCCCCGCGGGACAGGGGGAGGGCTACACCTTC. It is translated as CASSPAGQGEGYTF.

V usage is TRBV5-1 and J usage is TRBJ1-1; 9 bases fit TRBD1. Per the germline V gene, CDR1 is SGHRS and CDR2 is YFSETQ. The ends lost 0 bases at V and 6 bases at J; junction bases unmatched: 6. The CDR3 loop spans 15 amino acids. The CDR3 DNA is TGCGCCAGCAGCTTGGACAGGGGGCAATTCGCTGAAGCTTTCTTT. Amino acid sequence: CASSLDRGQFAEAFF.

V gene TRBV10-2 combines with J gene TRBJ2-5, with TRBD2 matching over 8 bases. Germline assignment: CDR1 WSHSY and CDR2 SAAADI. V trimming: 6 bases; J trimming: 0 bases; junction bases outside the gene matches: 3. The length of the CDR3 is 14 residues. In DNA, the CDR3 is TGCGCCAGCAGAGCTAGCGGGCACCAAGAGACCCAGTACTTC. It yields the protein CASRASGHQETQYF.

V usage is TRBV5-1 and J usage is TRBJ1-1, with 8 positions matching TRBD1. V was pared by 4 bases and J by 0 bases, with 8 bases of the junction left unmatched. This CDR3 has 16 residues. CDR1 is SGHRS and CDR2 is YFSETQ in the germline V gene. The CDR3: CASSAGQGAMNTEAFF. The CDR3 DNA follows: TGCGCCAGCAGCGCCGGCCAGGGGGCAATGAACACTGAAGCTTTCTTT.

This clone was detected once. This rearrangement joins TRBV19 to TRBJ2-3; 9 positions agree with TRBD1. J was trimmed by 8 bases and V by 3 bases; bases with no gene match: 9. The CDR3 contains 15 residues. Germline CDR1 is LNHDA and CDR2 is SQIVND (reference sequence). In DNA form, the CDR3 reads TGTGCCAGTAGTATTACAGGGGGCGCGACGGGTACGCAGTATTTT. It codes for CASSITGGATGTQYF. Using reference TRBV19 and TRBJ2-3 for the parts outside the CDR3, the full variable domain is DGGITQSPKYLFRKEGQNVTLSCEQNLNHDAMYWYRQDPGQGLRLIYYSQIVNDFQKGDIAEGYSVSREKKESFPLTVTSAQKNPTAFYLCASSITGGATGTQYFGPGTRLTVL.

In its sample, this clone was seen once. The J gene is TRBJ2-7, the V gene TRBV6-2 or TRBV6-3; 13 nucleotides line up with TRBD2. Germline trimming cut 5 bases from V and 6 bases from J; bases unmatched to any gene: 10. Per the germline V gene, CDR1 is MNHEY and CDR2 is SVGEGT. The CDR3 contains 16 residues. The CDR3 region is CASSDPGTSGMGEQYV. CDR3 sequence (DNA): TGTGCCAGCAGTGACCCCGGGACTAGCGGGATGGGCGAGCAGTACGTC.

V usage is TRBV21-1 and J usage is TRBJ1-5; TRBD1 reflects the table's D call only, with no check against the DNA. TRBV21-1 is assigned pseudogene status. The CDR3 runs 16 residues. CDR3 in DNA: TGTGCCAGCAGCAAAGTAAGGACAGGACTCAATCAGCCCCAGCATTTT. Amino acids: CASSKVRTGLNQPQHF.